This T cell receptor beta chain was captured by sequencing in a study of Ad26.COV2.S vaccination and SARS-CoV-2 variants. The treatment was: roughly 20 received Ad26.COV2.S at low or high dose, single or two shots; 5 received placebo; per-sample allocation not given. Sampling was performed 63 days after the first vaccine or placebo injection. Some clones are missing from TCRdb's copy, which holds only in-frame ones; the method was immunoSEQ multiplex PCR. The table has hundreds of thousands of clones, roughly 89% seen once; the top ten hold about 2.5%. Trimming removed 1 base from V and 2 bases from J, with 5 bases in between. This CDR3 has 13 residues. Germline V CDR1 and CDR2: SEHNR, FQNEAQ (reference sequence).

The J gene is TRBJ1-2, the V gene TRBV7-9; D unresolved. The receptor comes from a person aged 18-65 years who received the Ad26.COV2.S COVID-19 vaccine or a placebo. The sample in question was peripheral blood, obtained in a trial of Ad26.COV2.S vaccine versus placebo. The CDR3 protein is CASSLVVNYGYTF. The CDR3, as DNA: TGTGCCAGCAGCTTAGTAGTAAACTATGGCTACACCTTC.